The rows below give T cell receptor beta chains drawn from one sample of a study of beta chain features in type 1 diabetes. Repertoires were generated with immunoSEQ multiplex PCR, while TCRdb's copy carries only in-frame clones and drops some. The sample has fewer than 900,000 clones; about a sixth are singletons. Source material: naive CD4+ T cells from blood. Receptor source: a young woman in good health. Both conserved end residues are part of each CDR3. D genes are given only for firm matches. Clone size, where shown, is once, few, many, or a class for clones that have expanded.

J gene | D gene | clone size | V gene | CDR3 DNA | CDR3 protein
TRBJ2-7 | - | - | TRBV7-9 | TGTGCCAGCAGCTCCCAATACGAGCAGTACTTC | CASSSQYEQYF
TRBJ2-1 | - | - | TRBV6-6 | TGTGCCAGCAGTTACACTATTGAGTGGTTCAATGAGCAGTTCTTC | CASSYTIEWFNEQFF
TRBJ2-7 | - | - | TRBV18 | TGTGCCAGCTCACCAACAGGGTACGAGCAGTACTTC | CASSPTGYEQYF
TRBJ2-2 | TRBD2 | few | TRBV7-3 | TGTGCCAGCAGCATCTCGGGAGGTGGAACCGGGGAGCTGTTTTTT | CASSISGGGTGELFF
TRBJ2-2 | TRBD2 | few | TRBV5-5 | TGTGCCAGCAGATCAGCGGGAGCCCACACCGGGGAGCTGTTTTTT | CASRSAGAHTGELFF
TRBJ2-1 | TRBD2 | many | TRBV5-4 | TGTGCCAGCAGCTTATCTAGCGGGATCTACAATGAGCAGTTCTTC | CASSLSSGIYNEQFF
TRBJ2-2 | TRBD1 | - | TRBV15 | TGTGCCACCAGCAGAGAGATTAGGACAGGGATGAACACCGGGGAGCTGTTTTTT | CATSREIRTGMNTGELFF
TRBJ2-1 | TRBD2 | few | TRBV7-9 | TGTGCCAGCAGCCGTCGGGCTAGCGGGTCGGGGGATGAGCAGTTCTTC | CASSRRASGSGDEQFF
TRBJ1-5 | - | - | TRBV2 | TGTGCCAGCAGTGAACAGGTTTCGAATCAGCCCCAGCATTTT | CASSEQVSNQPQHF
TRBJ2-7 | - | - | TRBV5-1 | TGCGCCAGCAGTCCGGCCGGGACTGGATACGAGCAGTACTTC | CASSPAGTGYEQYF
TRBJ2-7 | - | - | TRBV2 | TGTGCCAGCAGTGGGGGGTCAGGGCTAGGTGGCTCCTACGAGCAGTACTTC | CASSGGSGLGGSYEQYF
TRBJ2-1 | - | few | TRBV5-6 | TGTGCCAGCAGCTTGGACTACTACAATGAGCAGTTCTTC | CASSLDYYNEQFF
TRBJ2-7 | - | few | TRBV7-2 | TGTGCCAGCAGCCACATCCGCGCCGAGCAGTACTTC | CASSHIRAEQYF
TRBJ2-7 | - | few | TRBV11-1 | TGTGCCAGCAGCTTAGCGCGGGGCCTTTCCTACGGGCAGTACTTC | CASSLARGLSYGQYF
TRBJ2-7 | - | few | TRBV27 | TGTGCCAGCAGTCAGGCAGGAGGCTACGAGCAGTACTTC | CASSQAGGYEQYF
TRBJ2-3 | TRBD2 | - | TRBV19 | TGTGCCAGTAGCAGGGGACCTAGCGGGAGTGGTACAGATACGCAGTATTTT | CASSRGPSGSGTDTQYF
TRBJ2-3 | - | - | TRBV7-9 | TGTGCCAGCAGCCGATGGACTACTAGCACAGATACGCAGTATTTT | CASSRWTTSTDTQYF
TRBJ2-2 | - | few | TRBV27 | TGTGCCAGCAGAAATTGGGGTTCCGCGAACACCGGGGAGCTGTTTTTT | CASRNWGSANTGELFF
TRBJ2-1 | TRBD2 | few | TRBV18 | TGTGCCAGCTCACCGACGACTAGCGAGTACAATGAGCAGTTCTTC | CASSPTTSEYNEQFF
TRBJ2-5 | - | few | TRBV5-6 | TGTGCCAGCACCCGCCCGACAGCCCAAGAGACCCAGTACTTC | CASTRPTAQETQYF
TRBJ2-7 | - | - | TRBV4-3 | TGCGCCAGCAGCCAGGGACTTTCCTACGAGCAGTACTTC | CASSQGLSYEQYF
TRBJ2-7 | - | few | TRBV18 | TGTGCCAGCTCACCTGGTTCAGACCGGACCTACGAGCAGTACTTC | CASSPGSDRTYEQYF
TRBJ2-1 | TRBD2 | - | TRBV7-9 | TGTGCCAGCAGCTCGGTAGCGGGAGCTGAGCAGTTCTTC | CASSSVAGAEQFF
TRBJ1-2 | TRBD1 | few | TRBV29-1 | TGCAGCGTTGGACAGGGAGACTATGGCTACACCTTC | CSVGQGDYGYTF
TRBJ1-2 | - | few | TRBV5-1 | TGCGCCAGCAGCTTGGCGGAGATCCCCTATGGCTACACCTTC | CASSLAEIPYGYTF
TRBJ1-5 | - | few | TRBV28 | TGTGCCAGCAGCATATTAAAACGGGGCAATCAGCCCCAGCATTTT | CASSILKRGNQPQHF
TRBJ2-7 | - | few | TRBV2 | TGTGCCAGCACCGTAGACAGATTGAGTGGGTCCGAGCAGTACTTC | CASTVDRLSGSEQYF
TRBJ2-3 | TRBD2 | - | TRBV5-4 | TGTGCCAGCAGCCAATATAGCGGGTCCTCAGATACGCAGTATTTT | CASSQYSGSSDTQYF
TRBJ2-4 | - | few | TRBV5-4 | TGTGCCAGCAGCGAAGGCCCCATGGGGTGGGGAAACATTCAGTACTTC | CASSEGPMGWGNIQYF
TRBJ2-1 | - | - | TRBV9 | TGTGCCAGCAGCGTTGGCGCGACCTCCTACAATGAGCAGTTCTTC | CASSVGATSYNEQFF
TRBJ2-5 | - | few | TRBV7-2 | TGTGCCAGCAGCTTATCGTCGAGGCGTTCAAAAGAGACCCAGTACTTC | CASSLSSRRSKETQYF
TRBJ2-1 | TRBD1 | few | TRBV5-1 | TGCGCCAGCAGCCATCAGAGGATGGGACAGGGGGGAAATGAGCAGTTCTTC | CASSHQRMGQGGNEQFF
TRBJ1-5 | - | few | TRBV7-8 | TGTGCCAGCAGCTTAGGGACAAGCAATCAGCCCCAGCATTTT | CASSLGTSNQPQHF
TRBJ2-6 | - | - | TRBV2 | TGTGCCAGCAGTGAGAGAACGGGGGCCAACGTCCTGACTTTC | CASSERTGANVLTF
TRBJ2-1 | - | - | TRBV4-3 | TGCGCCAGCAGCCAAGATACGCGGGAAACCTACAATGAGCAGTTCTTC | CASSQDTRETYNEQFF
TRBJ2-7 | TRBD2 | few | TRBV7-9 | TGTGCCAGCAAAGGTAGAGCGGGAGTCCACGAGCAGTACTTC | CASKGRAGVHEQYF
TRBJ2-5 | TRBD1 | few | TRBV5-4 | TGTGCCAGCAGCTCCGACTGGACAGGGATTCAAGAGACCCAGTACTTC | CASSSDWTGIQETQYF
TRBJ2-2 | TRBD1 | - | TRBV7-2 | TGTGCCAGCAGTGCACAGGGGTACACCGGGGAGCTGTTTTTT | CASSAQGYTGELFF
TRBJ1-1 | - | - | TRBV2 | TGTGCCAGCAGACCAACTCAGGGGTTCATGTCTGGGTTGTTCTTT | CASRPTQGFMSGLFF
TRBJ2-1 | - | - | TRBV7-9 | TGTGCCAGCAGCTTCCTCGGGCAACGGGATGAGCAGTTCTTC | CASSFLGQRDEQFF
TRBJ2-2 | TRBD1 | few | TRBV13 | TGTGCCAGCAGCAAACGGACAGGGGCTGGGGCCGGGGAGCTGTTTTTT | CASSKRTGAGAGELFF